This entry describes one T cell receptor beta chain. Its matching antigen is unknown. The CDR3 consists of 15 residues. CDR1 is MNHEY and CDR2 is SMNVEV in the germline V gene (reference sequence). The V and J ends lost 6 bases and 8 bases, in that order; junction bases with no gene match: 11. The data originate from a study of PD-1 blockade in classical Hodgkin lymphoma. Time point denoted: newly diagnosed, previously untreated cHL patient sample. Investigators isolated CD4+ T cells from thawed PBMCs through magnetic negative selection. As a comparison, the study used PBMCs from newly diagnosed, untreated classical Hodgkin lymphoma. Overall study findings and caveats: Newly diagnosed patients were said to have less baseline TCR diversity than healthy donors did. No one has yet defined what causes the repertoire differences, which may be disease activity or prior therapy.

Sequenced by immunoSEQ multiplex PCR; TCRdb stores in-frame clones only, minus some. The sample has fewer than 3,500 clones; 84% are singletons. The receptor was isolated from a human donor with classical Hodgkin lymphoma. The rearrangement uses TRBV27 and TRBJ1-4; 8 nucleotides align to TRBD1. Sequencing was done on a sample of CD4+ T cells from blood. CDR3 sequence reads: CASSLEGQGYEKLFF. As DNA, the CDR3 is TGTGCCAGCAGCCTTGAAGGACAGGGTTACGAAAAACTGTTTTTT.